The rows below give T cell receptor beta chains drawn from one sample of a study of beta chain features in type 1 diabetes. The data were produced by immunoSEQ multiplex PCR, yet TCRdb's version contains in-frame clones alone and is incomplete. This table holds some 300,000 clones, 7% to 9% found once. Specimen: central memory CD4+ T cells from blood. These receptors all come from a woman aged 18-35 years in good health. CDR3s include the opening cysteine and the closing phenylalanine or tryptophan. The order of the fields is D gene, J gene, V gene, CDR3 length, clone size, CDR3 DNA, CDR3 protein. The D gene is left open where the match is weak. Clone size appears in some rows only: once, few, many, or a class for an expanded clone.

D: .
J: TRBJ1-6
V: TRBV7-6
length: 15
size: few
DNA: TGTGCCAGCAGCCCGCAACCAGGGCGCGATTCACCCCTCCACTTT
CDR3: CASSPQPGRDSPLHF

D: .
J: TRBJ2-3
V: TRBV18
length: 13
size: .
DNA: TGTGCCAGCTCAGGAGGTGTTCAGGTCCCTAAAAATTTT
CDR3: CASSGGVQVPKNF

D: .
J: TRBJ2-3
V: TRBV28
length: 13
size: .
DNA: TGTGCCAGCAGTTTAGTGTCAGCAGATACGCAGTATTTT
CDR3: CASSLVSADTQYF

D: .
J: TRBJ2-2
V: TRBV5-1
length: 15
size: .
DNA: TGCGCCAGCAGCTTGGCCGTTGGGATTACCGGGGAGCTGTTTTTT
CDR3: CASSLAVGITGELFF

D: TRBD1
J: TRBJ1-5
V: TRBV12-5
length: 14
size: .
DNA: TGTGCTAGTGGGGAGAACAGGGGCAGCCAGCCCCAGCATTTT
CDR3: CASGENRGSQPQHF

D: .
J: TRBJ2-7
V: TRBV7-3
length: 13
size: few
DNA: TGTGCCAGCAGTCCCACCCCAGGCCGGGACATCCAATTC
CDR3: CASSPTPGRDIQF

D: TRBD1
J: TRBJ2-3
V: TRBV9
length: 14
size: .
DNA: TGTGCCAGCAGCGTAGACAGGGGGACAGATACGCAGTATTTT
CDR3: CASSVDRGTDTQYF

D: TRBD1
J: TRBJ1-2
V: TRBV18
length: 15
size: once
DNA: TGTGCCAGCTCACCGCCTGGACAGGGGGGCTATGGCTACACCTTC
CDR3: CASSPPGQGGYGYTF

D: .
J: TRBJ1-6
V: TRBV9
length: 15
size: .
DNA: TGTGCCAGCAGCCCTCGACAGGTGAATAATTCACCCCTCCACTTT
CDR3: CASSPRQVNNSPLHF

D: .
J: TRBJ2-3
V: TRBV27
length: 15
size: few
DNA: TGTGCCAGCAGTCCCTCCGGGGCCCACACAGATACGCAGTATTTT
CDR3: CASSPSGAHTDTQYF

D: .
J: TRBJ2-1
V: TRBV7-3
length: 16
size: few
DNA: TGTGCCAGCAGCCCCCAACTTGCGGGGCTCTACAATGAGCAGTTCTTC
CDR3: CASSPQLAGLYNEQFF

D: TRBD2
J: TRBJ2-4
V: TRBV7-2
length: 19
size: few
DNA: TGTGCCAGCAGCAAGGGGGGCATAGCGGGGTCGCTCGGTATAAACATTCAGTACTTC
CDR3: CASSKGGIAGSLGINIQYF

D: .
J: TRBJ1-2
V: TRBV29-1
length: 14
size: many
DNA: TGCAGCGTTGAAGATCAGTCCGTGGGGTCTGGCTACACCTTC
CDR3: CSVEDQSVGSGYTF

D: .
J: TRBJ2-1
V: TRBV11-1
length: 11
size: .
DNA: TGTGCCAGCAGCCTAATCAATGAGCAGTTCTTC
CDR3: CASSLINEQFF

D: TRBD1
J: TRBJ1-1
V: TRBV7-9
length: 15
size: .
DNA: TGTGCCAGCAGCTTGACCGGGACAGGGAGAACTGAAGCTTTCTTT
CDR3: CASSLTGTGRTEAFF

D: .
J: TRBJ1-1
V: TRBV6-5
length: 15
size: few
DNA: TGTGCCAGCACAAACCTCCGACGGGGGAACACTGAAGCTTTCTTT
CDR3: CASTNLRRGNTEAFF

D: .
J: TRBJ2-3
V: TRBV5-1
length: 14
size: few
DNA: TGCGCCAGCAGCCTTGGTCATTCCGCAGATACGCAGTATTTT
CDR3: CASSLGHSADTQYF

D: TRBD1
J: TRBJ1-5
V: TRBV2
length: 15
size: few
DNA: TGTGCCAGCAACGGACAGGGGTCCTACAATCAGCCCCAGCATTTT
CDR3: CASNGQGSYNQPQHF

D: .
J: TRBJ1-2
V: TRBV4-3
length: 17
size: .
DNA: TGCGCCAGCAGCCAAGGTGCTGGGCGGCAGGGAGTCTATGGCTACACCTTC
CDR3: CASSQGAGRQGVYGYTF

D: .
J: TRBJ1-6
V: TRBV4-2
length: 13
size: few
DNA: TGTGCCAGCAGCCAAGACCAGGGTTCACCCCTCCACTTT
CDR3: CASSQDQGSPLHF

D: TRBD1
J: TRBJ2-5
V: TRBV9
length: 13
size: .
DNA: TGTGCCAGCAATGACGGGACAGGGTCCCCCCAGTACTTC
CDR3: CASNDGTGSPQYF

D: .
J: TRBJ2-1
V: TRBV11-2
length: 13
size: .
DNA: TGTGCCAGCAGCTTAGACCGATACAATGAGCAGTTCTTC
CDR3: CASSLDRYNEQFF

D: .
J: TRBJ2-7
V: TRBV18
length: 14
size: .
DNA: TGTGCCAGCTCACCGAGAGATCGGGCCTACGAGCAGTACTTC
CDR3: CASSPRDRAYEQYF

D: TRBD1
J: TRBJ2-2
V: TRBV5-1
length: 14
size: few
DNA: TGCGCCAGCAGCCCCGGGACAGATACCGGGGAGCTGTTTTTT
CDR3: CASSPGTDTGELFF

D: TRBD1
J: TRBJ1-6
V: TRBV14
length: 15
size: many
DNA: TGTGCCAGCAGCCAAGTGGGACAGGGAGTAACTGCCCTCCACTTT
CDR3: CASSQVGQGVTALHF

D: TRBD2
J: TRBJ2-3
V: TRBV5-1
length: 14
size: .
DNA: TGCGCCAGCAGCCCCGGACTAGCAACAGATACGCAGTATTTT
CDR3: CASSPGLATDTQYF

D: .
J: TRBJ2-5
V: TRBV19
length: 13
size: .
DNA: TGTGCCAGTATGGGCAGGGTTGGAGAGACCCAGTACTTC
CDR3: CASMGRVGETQYF